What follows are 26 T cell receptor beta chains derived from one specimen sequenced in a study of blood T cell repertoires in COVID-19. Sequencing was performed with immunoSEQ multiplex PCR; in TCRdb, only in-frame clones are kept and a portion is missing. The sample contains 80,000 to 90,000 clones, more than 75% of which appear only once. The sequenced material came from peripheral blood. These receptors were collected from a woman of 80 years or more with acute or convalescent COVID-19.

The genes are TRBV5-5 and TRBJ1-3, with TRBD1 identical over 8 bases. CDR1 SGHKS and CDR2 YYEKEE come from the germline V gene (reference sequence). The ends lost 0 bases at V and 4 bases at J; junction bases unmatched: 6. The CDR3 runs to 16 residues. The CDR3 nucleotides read TGTGCCAGCAGCTTGGTGCAGGGGGCCACGGGAAACACCATATATTTT. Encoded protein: CASSLVQGATGNTIYF.

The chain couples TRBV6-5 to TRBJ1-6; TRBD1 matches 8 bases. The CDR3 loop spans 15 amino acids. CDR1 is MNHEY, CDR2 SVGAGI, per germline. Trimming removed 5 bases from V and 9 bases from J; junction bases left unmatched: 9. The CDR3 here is CASSRTGLKGSPLHF. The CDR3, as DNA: TGTGCCAGCAGTCGGACAGGGTTAAAAGGTTCACCCCTCCACTTT.

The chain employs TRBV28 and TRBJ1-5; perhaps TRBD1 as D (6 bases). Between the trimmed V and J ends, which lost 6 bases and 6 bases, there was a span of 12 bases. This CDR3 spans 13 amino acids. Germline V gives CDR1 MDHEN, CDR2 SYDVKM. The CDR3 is CASRGAVRQPQHF. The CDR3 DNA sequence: TGTGCCAGCAGGGGGGCTGTACGTCAGCCCCAGCATTTT.

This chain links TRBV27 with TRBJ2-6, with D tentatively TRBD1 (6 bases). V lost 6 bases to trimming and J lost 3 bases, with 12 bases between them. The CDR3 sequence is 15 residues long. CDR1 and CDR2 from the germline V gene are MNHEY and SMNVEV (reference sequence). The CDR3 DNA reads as TGTGCCAGCAGCTTCGAGGGGGTTGGGGCCAACGTCCTGACTTTC. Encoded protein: CASSFEGVGANVLTF.

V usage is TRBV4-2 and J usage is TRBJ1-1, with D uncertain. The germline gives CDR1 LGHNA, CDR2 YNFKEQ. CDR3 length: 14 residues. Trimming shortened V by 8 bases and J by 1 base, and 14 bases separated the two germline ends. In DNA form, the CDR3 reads TGTGCCAGCTTCCACGGAGATTCGAACACTGAAGCTTTCTTT. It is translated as CASFHGDSNTEAFF.

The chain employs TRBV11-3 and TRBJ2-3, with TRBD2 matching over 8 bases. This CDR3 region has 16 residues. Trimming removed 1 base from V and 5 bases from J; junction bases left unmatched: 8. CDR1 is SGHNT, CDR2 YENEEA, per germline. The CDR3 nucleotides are TGTGCCAGCAGCTTAGTTCCGGGAGGGCCCGTAGATACGCAGTATTTT. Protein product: CASSLVPGGPVDTQYF.

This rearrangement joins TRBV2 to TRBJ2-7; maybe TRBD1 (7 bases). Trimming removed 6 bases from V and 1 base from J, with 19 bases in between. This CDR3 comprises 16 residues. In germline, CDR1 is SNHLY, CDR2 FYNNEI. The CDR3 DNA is TGTGCCAGCAGGGGGGAGGTGGGACAGAGATCCTACGAGCAGTACTTC. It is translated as CASRGEVGQRSYEQYF. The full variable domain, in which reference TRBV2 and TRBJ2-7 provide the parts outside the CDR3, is EPEVTQTPSHQVTQMGQEVILRCVPISNHLYFYWYRQILGQKVEFLVSFYNNEISEKSEIFDDQFSVERPDGSNFTLKIRSTKLEDSAMYFCASRGEVGQRSYEQYFGPGTRLTVT.

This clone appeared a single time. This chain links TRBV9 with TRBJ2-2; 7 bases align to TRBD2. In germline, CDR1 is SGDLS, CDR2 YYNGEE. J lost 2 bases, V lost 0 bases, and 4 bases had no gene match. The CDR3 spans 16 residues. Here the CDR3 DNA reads TGTGCCAGCAGCGTAGGCACTAGCGCTAACACCGGGGAGCTGTTTTTT. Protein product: CASSVGTSANTGELFF.

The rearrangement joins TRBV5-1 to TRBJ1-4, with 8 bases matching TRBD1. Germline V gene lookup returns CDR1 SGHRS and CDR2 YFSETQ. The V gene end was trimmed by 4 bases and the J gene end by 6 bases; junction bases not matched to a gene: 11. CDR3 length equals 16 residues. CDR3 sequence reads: CASSQGTGRMDEKLFF. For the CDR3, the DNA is TGCGCCAGCAGCCAAGGGACAGGTCGAATGGATGAAAAACTGTTTTTT.

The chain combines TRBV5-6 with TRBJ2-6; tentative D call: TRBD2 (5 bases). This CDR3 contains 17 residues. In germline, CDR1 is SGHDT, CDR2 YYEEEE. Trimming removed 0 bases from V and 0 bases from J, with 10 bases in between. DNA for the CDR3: TGTGCCAGCAGCTTGGGGCCCGGGAACTCTGGGGCCAACGTCCTGACTTTC. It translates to CASSLGPGNSGANVLTF.

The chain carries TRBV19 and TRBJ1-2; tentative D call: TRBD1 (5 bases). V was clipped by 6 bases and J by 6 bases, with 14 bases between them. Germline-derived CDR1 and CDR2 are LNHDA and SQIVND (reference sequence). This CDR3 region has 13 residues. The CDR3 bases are TGTGCCAGTAGCCGGGGGGTTGACGATGGCTACACCTTC. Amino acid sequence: CASSRGVDDGYTF.

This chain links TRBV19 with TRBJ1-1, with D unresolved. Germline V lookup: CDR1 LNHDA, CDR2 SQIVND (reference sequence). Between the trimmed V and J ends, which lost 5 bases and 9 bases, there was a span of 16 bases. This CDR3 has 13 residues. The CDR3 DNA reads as TGTGCCAGTAGTCCCCCCGGGGTTGACCAAGCTTTCTTT. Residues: CASSPPGVDQAFF.

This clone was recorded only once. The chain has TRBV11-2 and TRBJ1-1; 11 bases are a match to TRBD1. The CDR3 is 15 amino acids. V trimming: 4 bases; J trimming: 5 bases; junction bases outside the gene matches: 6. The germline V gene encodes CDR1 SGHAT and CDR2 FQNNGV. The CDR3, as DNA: TGTGCCAGCAGCTCCCGGACAGGGGGCCGGACTGAAGCTTTCTTT. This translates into CASSSRTGGRTEAFF.

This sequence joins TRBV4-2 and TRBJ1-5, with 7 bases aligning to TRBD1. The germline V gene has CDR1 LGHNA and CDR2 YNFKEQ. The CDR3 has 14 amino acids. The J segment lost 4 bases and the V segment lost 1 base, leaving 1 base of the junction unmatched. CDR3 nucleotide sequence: TGTGCCAGCAGCCAAGGGACAGGAAATCAGCCCCAGCATTTT. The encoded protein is CASSQGTGNQPQHF.

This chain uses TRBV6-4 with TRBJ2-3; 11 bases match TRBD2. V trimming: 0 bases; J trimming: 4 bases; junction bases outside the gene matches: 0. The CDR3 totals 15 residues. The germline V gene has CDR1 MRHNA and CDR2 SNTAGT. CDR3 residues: CASSDSLAGADTQYF. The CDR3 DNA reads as TGTGCCAGCAGTGACTCACTAGCGGGAGCAGATACGCAGTATTTT.

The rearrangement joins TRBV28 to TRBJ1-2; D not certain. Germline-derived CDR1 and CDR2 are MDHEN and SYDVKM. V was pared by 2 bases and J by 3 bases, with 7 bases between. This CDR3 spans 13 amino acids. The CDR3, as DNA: TGTGCCAGCAGTTTACTCGTCGACTATGGCTACACCTTC. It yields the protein CASSLLVDYGYTF.

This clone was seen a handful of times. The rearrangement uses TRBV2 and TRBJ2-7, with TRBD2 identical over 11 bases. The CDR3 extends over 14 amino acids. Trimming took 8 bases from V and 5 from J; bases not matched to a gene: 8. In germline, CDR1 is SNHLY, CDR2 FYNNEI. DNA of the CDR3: TGTGCCAGCCAGACTAGCGGGACATTCCACGAGCAGTACTTC. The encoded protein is CASQTSGTFHEQYF.

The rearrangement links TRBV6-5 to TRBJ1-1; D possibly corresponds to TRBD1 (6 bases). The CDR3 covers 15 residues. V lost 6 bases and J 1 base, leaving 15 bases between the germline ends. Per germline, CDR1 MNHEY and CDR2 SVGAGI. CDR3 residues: CASRIRDTSNTEAFF. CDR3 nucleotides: TGTGCCAGCAGGATCCGGGACACCTCGAACACTGAAGCTTTCTTT.

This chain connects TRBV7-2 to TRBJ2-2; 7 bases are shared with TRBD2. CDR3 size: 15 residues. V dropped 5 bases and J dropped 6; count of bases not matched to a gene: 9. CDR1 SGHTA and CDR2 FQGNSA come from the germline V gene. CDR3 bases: TGTGCCAGCAGCCCCAGCGGGACCACGGCCGGGGAGCTGTTTTTT. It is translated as CASSPSGTTAGELFF.

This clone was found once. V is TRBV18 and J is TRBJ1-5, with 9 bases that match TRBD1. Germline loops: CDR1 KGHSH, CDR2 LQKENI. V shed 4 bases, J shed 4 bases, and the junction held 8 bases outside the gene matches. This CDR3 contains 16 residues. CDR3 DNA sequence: TGTGCCAGCTCACATACCTCGGGACAGGGAAATCAGCCCCAGCATTTT. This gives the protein CASSHTSGQGNQPQHF. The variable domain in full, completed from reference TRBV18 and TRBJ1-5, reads NAGVMQNPRHLVRRRGQEARLRCSPMKGHSHVYWYRQLPEEGLKFMVYLQKENIIDESGMPKERFSAEFPKEGPSILRIQQVVRGDSAAYFCASSHTSGQGNQPQHFGDGTRLSIL.

The CDR3 reads CASSLTPEGNQPQHF. CDR3 nucleotides: TGCGCCAGCAGCTTAACTCCGGAGGGCAATCAGCCCCAGCATTTT. The chain is built from TRBV4-1 and TRBJ1-5; D remains unclear. The V gene's germline CDR1 is MGHRA and CDR2 YSYEKL. The CDR3 covers 15 residues. With 5 bases removed from V and 2 bases from J, the gap between germline ends came to 13 bases.

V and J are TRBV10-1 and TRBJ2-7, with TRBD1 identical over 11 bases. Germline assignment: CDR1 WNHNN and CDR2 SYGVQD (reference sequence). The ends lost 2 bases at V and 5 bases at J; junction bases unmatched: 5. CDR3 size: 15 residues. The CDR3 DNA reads TGCGCCAGCAGTGAGGGGGGACAGGGGGGTAACGAGCAGTACTTC. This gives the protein CASSEGGQGGNEQYF.

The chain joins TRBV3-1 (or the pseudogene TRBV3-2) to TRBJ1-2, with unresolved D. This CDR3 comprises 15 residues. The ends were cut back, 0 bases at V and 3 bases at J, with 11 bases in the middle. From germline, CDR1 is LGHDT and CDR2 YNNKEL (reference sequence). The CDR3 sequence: CASSQDRVSYYGYTF. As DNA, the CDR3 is TGTGCCAGCAGCCAAGATCGGGTCAGCTACTATGGCTACACCTTC.

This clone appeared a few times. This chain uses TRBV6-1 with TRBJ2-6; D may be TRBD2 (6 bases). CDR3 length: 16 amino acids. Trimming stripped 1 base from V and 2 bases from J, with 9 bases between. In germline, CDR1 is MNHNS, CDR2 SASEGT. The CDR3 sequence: CASSEDGEAGANVLTF. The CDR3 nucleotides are TGTGCCAGCAGTGAAGATGGGGAGGCTGGGGCCAACGTCCTGACTTTC.

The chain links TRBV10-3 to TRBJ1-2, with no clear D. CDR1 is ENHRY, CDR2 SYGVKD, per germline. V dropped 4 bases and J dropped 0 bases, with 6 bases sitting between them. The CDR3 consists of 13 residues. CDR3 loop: CAISGLTNYGYTF. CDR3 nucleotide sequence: TGTGCCATCAGTGGACTTACTAACTATGGCTACACCTTC.

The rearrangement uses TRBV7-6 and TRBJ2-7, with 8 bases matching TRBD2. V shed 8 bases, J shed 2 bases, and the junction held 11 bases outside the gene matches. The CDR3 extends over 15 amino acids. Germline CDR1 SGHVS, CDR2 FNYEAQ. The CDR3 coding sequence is TGTGCCAGCGTCTTCGGGGGGGCGGGTGCCTACGAGCAGTACTTC. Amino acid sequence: CASVFGGAGAYEQYF.